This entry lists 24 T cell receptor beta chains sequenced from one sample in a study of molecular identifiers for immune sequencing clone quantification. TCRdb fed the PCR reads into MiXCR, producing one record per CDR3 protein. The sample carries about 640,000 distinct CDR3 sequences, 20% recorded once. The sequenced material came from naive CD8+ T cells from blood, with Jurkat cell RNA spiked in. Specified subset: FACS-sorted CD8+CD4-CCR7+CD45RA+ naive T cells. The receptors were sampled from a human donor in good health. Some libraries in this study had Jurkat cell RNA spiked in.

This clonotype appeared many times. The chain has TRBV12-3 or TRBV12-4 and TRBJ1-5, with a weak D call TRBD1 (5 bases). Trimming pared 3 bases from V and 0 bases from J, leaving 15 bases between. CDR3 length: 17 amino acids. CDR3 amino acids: CASSFNPGRFSNQPQHF. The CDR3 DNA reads TGTGCCAGCAGTTTCAACCCGGGACGGTTTAGCAATCAGCCCCAGCATTTT.

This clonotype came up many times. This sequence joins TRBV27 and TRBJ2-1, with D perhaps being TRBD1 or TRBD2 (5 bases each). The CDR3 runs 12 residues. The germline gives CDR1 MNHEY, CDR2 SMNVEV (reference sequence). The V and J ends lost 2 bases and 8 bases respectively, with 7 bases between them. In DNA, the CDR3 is TGTGCCAGCAGTTTAGTGGGGGATGAGCAGTTCTTC. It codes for CASSLVGDEQFF.

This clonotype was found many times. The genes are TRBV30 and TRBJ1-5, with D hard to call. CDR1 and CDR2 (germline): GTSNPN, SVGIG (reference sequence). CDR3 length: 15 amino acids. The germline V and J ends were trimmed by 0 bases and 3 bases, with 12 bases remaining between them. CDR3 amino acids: CAWSVLSEFNQPQHF. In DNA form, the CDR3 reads TGTGCCTGGAGTGTCTTGTCAGAATTCAATCAGCCCCAGCATTTT.

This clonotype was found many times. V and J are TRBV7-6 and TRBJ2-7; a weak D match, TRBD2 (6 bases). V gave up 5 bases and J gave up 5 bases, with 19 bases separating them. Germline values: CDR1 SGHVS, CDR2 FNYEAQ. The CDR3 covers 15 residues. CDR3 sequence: CASSPSVSSADEQYF. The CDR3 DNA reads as TGTGCCAGCAGCCCCTCTGTCTCTAGCGCGGACGAGCAGTACTTC.

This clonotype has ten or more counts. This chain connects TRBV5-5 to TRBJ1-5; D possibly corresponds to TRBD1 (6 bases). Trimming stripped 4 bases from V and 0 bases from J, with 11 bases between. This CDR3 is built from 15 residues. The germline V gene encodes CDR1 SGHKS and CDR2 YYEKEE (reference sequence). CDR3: CASSTDSYSNQPQHF. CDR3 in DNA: TGTGCCAGCAGCACGGACAGCTATAGCAATCAGCCCCAGCATTTT.

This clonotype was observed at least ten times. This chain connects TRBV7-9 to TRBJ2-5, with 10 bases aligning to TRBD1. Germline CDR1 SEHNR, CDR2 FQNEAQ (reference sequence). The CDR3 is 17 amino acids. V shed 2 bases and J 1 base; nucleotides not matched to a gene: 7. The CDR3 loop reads CASSLSGTGAGQETQYF. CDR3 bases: TGTGCCAGCAGCTTATCGGGGACAGGGGCCGGCCAAGAGACCCAGTACTTC.

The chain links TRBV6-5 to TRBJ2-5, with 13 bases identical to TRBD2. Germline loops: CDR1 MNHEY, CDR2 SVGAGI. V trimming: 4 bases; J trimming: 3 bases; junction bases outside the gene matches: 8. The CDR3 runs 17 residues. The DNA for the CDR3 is TGTGCCAGCAGTTCCCCTGGACTAGCGGGAGAGGAAGAGACCCAGTACTTC. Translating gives CASSSPGLAGEEETQYF.

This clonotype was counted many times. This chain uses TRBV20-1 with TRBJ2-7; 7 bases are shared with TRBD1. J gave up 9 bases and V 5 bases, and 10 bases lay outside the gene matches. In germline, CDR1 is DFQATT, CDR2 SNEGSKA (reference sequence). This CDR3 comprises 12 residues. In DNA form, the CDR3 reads TGCAGTGCTGCCGACGAGGGGGCGTCGCAGTACTTC. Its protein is CSAADEGASQYF.

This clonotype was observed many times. The CDR3 is CASNHRGLSDTQYF. CDR3 nucleotides: TGTGCCAGCAATCACAGGGGGCTCTCAGATACGCAGTATTTT. The chain employs TRBV27 and TRBJ2-3; 9 bases line up with TRBD1. The ends lost 7 bases at V and 4 bases at J; junction bases unmatched: 6. This CDR3 contains 14 residues. Germline V CDR1 and CDR2: MNHEY, SMNVEV (reference sequence).

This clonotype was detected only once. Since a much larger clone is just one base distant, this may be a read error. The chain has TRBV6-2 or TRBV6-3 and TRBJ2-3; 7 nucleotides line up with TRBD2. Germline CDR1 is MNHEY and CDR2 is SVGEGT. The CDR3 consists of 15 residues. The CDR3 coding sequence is TGTGCCAGCAGCTTCTTCACGGGGGGAACAGATACGCGGTATTTT. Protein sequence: CASSFFTGGTDTRYF.

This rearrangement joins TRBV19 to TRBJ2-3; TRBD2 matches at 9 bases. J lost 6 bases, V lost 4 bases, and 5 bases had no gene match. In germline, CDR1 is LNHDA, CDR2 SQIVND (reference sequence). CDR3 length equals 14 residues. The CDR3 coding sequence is TGTGCCAGTAGTAATAGCGGGAGCGCTGATACGCAGTATTTT. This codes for CASSNSGSADTQYF.

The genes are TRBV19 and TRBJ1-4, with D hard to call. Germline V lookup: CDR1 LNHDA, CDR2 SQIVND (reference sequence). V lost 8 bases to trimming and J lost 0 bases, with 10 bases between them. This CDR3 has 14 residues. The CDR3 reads CASQETATNEKLFF. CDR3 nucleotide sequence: TGTGCCAGTCAAGAGACTGCAACTAATGAAAAACTGTTTTTT.

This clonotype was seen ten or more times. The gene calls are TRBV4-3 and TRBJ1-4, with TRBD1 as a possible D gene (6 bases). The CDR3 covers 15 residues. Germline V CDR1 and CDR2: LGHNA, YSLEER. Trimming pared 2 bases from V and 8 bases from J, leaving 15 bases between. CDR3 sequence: CASSQSTGTREKLFF. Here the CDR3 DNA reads TGCGCCAGCAGCCAATCCACAGGGACTCGAGAAAAACTGTTTTTT.

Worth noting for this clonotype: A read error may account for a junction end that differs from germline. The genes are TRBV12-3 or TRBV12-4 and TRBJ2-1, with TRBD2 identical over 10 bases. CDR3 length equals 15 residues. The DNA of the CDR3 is TGTGCCAGCAGCTCCCTAGCGGGGGAGGACAATGAGCAGTCCTTC. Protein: CASSSLAGEDNEQSF.

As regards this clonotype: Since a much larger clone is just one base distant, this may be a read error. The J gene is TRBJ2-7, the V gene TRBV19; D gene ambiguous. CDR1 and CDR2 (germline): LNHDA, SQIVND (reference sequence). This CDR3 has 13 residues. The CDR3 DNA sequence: TGTGCCAGTAGTCCTTCGCCGGCCTACGAGCAGGACTTC. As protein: CASSPSPAYEQDF. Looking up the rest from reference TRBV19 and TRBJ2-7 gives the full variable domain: DGGITQSPKYLFRKEGQNVTLSCEQNLNHDAMYWYRQDPGQGLRLIYYSQIVNDFQKGDIAEGYSVSREKKESFPLTVTSAQKNPTAFYLCASSPSPAYEQDFGPGTRLTVT.

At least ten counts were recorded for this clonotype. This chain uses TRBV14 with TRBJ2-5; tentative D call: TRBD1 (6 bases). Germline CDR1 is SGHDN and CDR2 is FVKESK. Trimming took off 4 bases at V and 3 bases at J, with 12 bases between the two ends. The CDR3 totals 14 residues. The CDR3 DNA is TGTGCCAGCAGCCTGCCCGGACAGAAAGAGACCCAGTACTTC. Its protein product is CASSLPGQKETQYF.

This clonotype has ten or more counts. The CDR3 DNA follows: TGCAGTGCTAATGGAGCCGGGACAGGGGGCTCCGAGCAGTACTTC. Protein sequence: CSANGAGTGGSEQYF. The chain links TRBV20-1 to TRBJ2-7; 12 bases are shared with TRBD1. There are 15 residues in the CDR3. The J segment lost 6 bases and the V segment lost 4 bases, leaving 10 bases of the junction unmatched. Germline lookup yields CDR1 DFQATT and CDR2 SNEGSKA (reference sequence).

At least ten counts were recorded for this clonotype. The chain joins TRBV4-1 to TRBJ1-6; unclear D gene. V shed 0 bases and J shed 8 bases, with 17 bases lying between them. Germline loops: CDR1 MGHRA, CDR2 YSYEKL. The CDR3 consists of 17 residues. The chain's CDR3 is CASSQDYSPLIDSPLHF. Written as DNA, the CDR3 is TGCGCCAGCAGCCAAGATTACAGCCCGTTAATAGATTCACCCCTCCACTTT.

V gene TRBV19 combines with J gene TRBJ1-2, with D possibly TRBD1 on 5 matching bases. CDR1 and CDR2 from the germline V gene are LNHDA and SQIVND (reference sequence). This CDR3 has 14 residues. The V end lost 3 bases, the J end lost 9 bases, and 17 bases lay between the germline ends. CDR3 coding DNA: TGTGCCAGTAGTATTGTCTCAGGGCGAAAGAGCTACACCTTC. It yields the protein CASSIVSGRKSYTF.

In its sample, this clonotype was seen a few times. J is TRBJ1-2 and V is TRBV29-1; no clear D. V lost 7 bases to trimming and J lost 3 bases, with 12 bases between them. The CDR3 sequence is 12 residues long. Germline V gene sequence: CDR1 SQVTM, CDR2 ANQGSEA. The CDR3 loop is CSAGWEDYGYTF. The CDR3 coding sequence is TGCAGCGCCGGATGGGAGGACTATGGCTACACCTTC.

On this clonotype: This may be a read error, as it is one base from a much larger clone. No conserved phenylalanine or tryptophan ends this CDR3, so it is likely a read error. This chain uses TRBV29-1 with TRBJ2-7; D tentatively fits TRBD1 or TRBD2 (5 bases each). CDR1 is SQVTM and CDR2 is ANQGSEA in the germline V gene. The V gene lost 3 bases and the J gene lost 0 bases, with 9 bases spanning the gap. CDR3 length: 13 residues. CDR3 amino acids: CSVEGRYSYEQYL. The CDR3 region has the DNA TGCAGCGTTGAGGGACGGTACTCCTACGAGCAGTACCTC.

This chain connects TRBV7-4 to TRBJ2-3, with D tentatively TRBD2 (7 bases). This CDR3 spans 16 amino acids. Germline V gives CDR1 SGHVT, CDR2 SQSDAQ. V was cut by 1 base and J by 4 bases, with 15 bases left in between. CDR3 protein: CASSLVGGGPADTQYF. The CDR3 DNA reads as TGTGCCAGCAGCTTAGTTGGCGGGGGCCCCGCAGATACGCAGTATTTT. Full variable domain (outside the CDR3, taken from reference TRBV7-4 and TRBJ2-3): GAGVSQSPRYKVAKRGRDVALRCDSISGHVTLYWYRQTLGQGSEVLTYSQSDAQRDKSGRPSGRFSAERPERSVSTLKIQRTEQGDSAVYLCASSLVGGGPADTQYFGPGTRLTVL.

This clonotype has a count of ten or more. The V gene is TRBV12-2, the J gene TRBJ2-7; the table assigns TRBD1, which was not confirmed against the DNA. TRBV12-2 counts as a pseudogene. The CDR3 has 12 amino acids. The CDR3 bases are TGTGCAAGTCGCTCGACAGTTTACGAGCAGTACTTC. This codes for CASRSTVYEQYF.

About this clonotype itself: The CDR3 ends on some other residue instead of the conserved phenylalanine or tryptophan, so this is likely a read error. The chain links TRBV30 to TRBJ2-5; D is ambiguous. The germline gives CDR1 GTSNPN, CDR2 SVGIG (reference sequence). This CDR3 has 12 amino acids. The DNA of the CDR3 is TGTGCCTGGAGTCAAGACCAAGAGGCCCAGTACTCC. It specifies CAWSQDQEAQYS.